Described below is a single T cell receptor beta chain sequence and its context. The sample belongs to a study of blood T cell repertoires in COVID-19. Original processing notes: Quantification of nucleated cells was approximated via reference gene primer amplification. Generated by immunoSEQ multiplex PCR, the TCRdb table keeps only in-frame clones and is missing some. V, J and clone size were drawn from that table, and D and trimming were deduced from the DNA. The sample holds under 250,000 clones, roughly 81% seen once. V was clipped by 5 bases and J by 3 bases; unmatched bases: 6. The CDR3 length is 15 residues. CDR1 and CDR2 from the germline V gene are MGHRA and YSYEKL.

The clonotype comes from a man in his fifties who had recovered from COVID-19. V usage is TRBV4-1 and J usage is TRBJ2-2, with 7 nucleotides matching TRBD1. The source material was peripheral blood. The CDR3 region has the DNA TGCGCCAGCAGCATGCGGACAGGAGACACCGGGGAGCTGTTTTTT. Translated: CASSMRTGDTGELFF.